The 32 T cell receptor beta chains in this list originate from one sample, sequenced in a study of CD8 T cells in Susac syndrome. When the RNA was reverse transcribed, random hexamers were used with an input of roughly 0.5 to 1 ug. Each CDR3 protein is one row after TCRdb ran MiXCR on the immunoSEQ multiplex PCR reads. This sample has over 120,000 distinct CDR3 sequences, with 95% found just once. Sequenced input: CD4+ T cells from PBMCs. Receptor source: a human donor with Susac syndrome.

This rearrangement joins TRBV7-9 to TRBJ2-3, with no clear D. The germline V and J ends were trimmed by 8 bases and 1 base, with 1 base remaining between them. The CDR3 contains 10 residues. Germline CDR1 and CDR2: SEHNR and FQNEAQ (reference sequence). The CDR3 sequence is CASGTDTQYF. CDR3 nucleotides: TGTGCCAGCGGCACAGATACGCAGTATTTT.

The V call is TRBV20-1, the J call TRBJ1-1, with 7 bases that match TRBD1. The CDR3 runs 13 residues. Germline V gene sequence: CDR1 DFQATT, CDR2 SNEGSKA (reference sequence). The ends lost 3 bases at V and 6 bases at J; junction bases unmatched: 7. The chain's CDR3 is CSASLGGRAEAFF. The CDR3 nucleotides are TGCAGTGCTAGCCTAGGGGGCAGGGCTGAAGCTTTCTTT.

This chain joins TRBV18 and TRBJ1-6; TRBD1 is a possible D gene (6 bases). V lost 5 bases to trimming and J lost 11 bases, with 19 bases between them. Germline V gene data show CDR1 as KGHSH and CDR2 as LQKENI. The CDR3 totals 15 residues. CDR3 bases: TGTGCCAGCTCATATTCCGGGACATATGGGCCACCCCTCCACTTT. Its translation: CASSYSGTYGPPLHF. Full variable domain (missing parts from reference TRBV18 and TRBJ1-6): NAGVMQNPRHLVRRRGQEARLRCSPMKGHSHVYWYRQLPEEGLKFMVYLQKENIIDESGMPKERFSAEFPKEGPSILRIQQVVRGDSAAYFCASSYSGTYGPPLHFGNGTRLTVT.

This clonotype has a single count. The chain has TRBV15 and TRBJ1-4; D unclear. The CDR3 extends over 15 amino acids. V dropped 5 bases and J dropped 2 bases, with 12 bases sitting between them. Germline lookup yields CDR1 LNHNV and CDR2 YYDKDF (reference sequence). The CDR3 nucleotides are TGTGCCACCAGCTCCCGACCGGATACTAATGAAAAACTGTTTTTT. Amino acids: CATSSRPDTNEKLFF.

The rearrangement links TRBV9 to TRBJ1-1; D is ambiguous. V lost 3 bases to trimming and J lost 1 base, with 7 bases between them. The CDR3 sequence is 13 residues long. Germline CDR1 is SGDLS and CDR2 is YYNGEE. This CDR3 reads CASSGDGNTEAFF. CDR3 bases: TGTGCCAGCAGCGGTGACGGGAACACTGAAGCTTTCTTT.

The chain joins TRBV15 to TRBJ2-2; the D gene is possibly TRBD1 (6 bases). CDR3 length: 17 amino acids. Germline CDR1 is LNHNV and CDR2 is YYDKDF (reference sequence). Trimming took off 1 base at V and 4 bases at J, with 16 bases between the two ends. The DNA for the CDR3 is TGTGCCACCAGCAGAGGACCGGGACACAGTTCCACCGGGGAGCTGTTTTTT. The encoded protein is CATSRGPGHSSTGELFF.

V and J are TRBV9 and TRBJ1-5, with TRBD1 matching 8 bases. The CDR3 length is 15 residues. V gave up 0 bases and J gave up 4 bases; unmatched junction bases: 3. Looked up from germline, CDR1 is SGDLS and CDR2 is YYNGEE. CDR3 residues: CASSVGQGFNQPQHF. In DNA form, the CDR3 reads TGTGCCAGCAGCGTAGGACAGGGGTTTAATCAGCCCCAGCATTTT. Full variable domain (outside the CDR3, taken from reference TRBV9 and TRBJ1-5): DSGVTQTPKHLITATGQRVTLRCSPRSGDLSVYWYQQSLDQGLQFLIQYYNGEERAKGNILERFSAQQFPDLHSELNLSSLELGDSALYFCASSVGQGFNQPQHFGDGTRLSIL.

The chain has TRBV4-3 and TRBJ2-2; weak D call: TRBD2 (5 bases). Trimming took off 0 bases at V and 4 bases at J, with 12 bases between the two ends. The CDR3 totals 16 residues. The germline V gene encodes CDR1 LGHNA and CDR2 YSLEER. CDR3 nucleotides: TGCGCCAGCAGCCAAGATCCCGGGAAAGGCACCGGGGAGCTGTTTTTT. Its protein product is CASSQDPGKGTGELFF.

This clonotype occurred once. This chain links TRBV15 with TRBJ2-7; TRBD2 matches 9 bases. The length of the CDR3 is 14 residues. From germline, CDR1 is LNHNV and CDR2 YYDKDF (reference sequence). The trim removed 6 bases at V and 1 base at J, leaving 4 bases unmatched. The CDR3 DNA reads TGTGCCACCAGGAATAGCGGGGGATCCTACGAGCAGTACTTC. Translated, it gives CATRNSGGSYEQYF.

This chain uses TRBV5-1 with TRBJ2-7; D might be TRBD2 (5 bases). The CDR3 sequence is 13 residues long. Trimming removed 0 bases at V and 3 bases at J, with 7 bases between. Looked up from germline, CDR1 is SGHRS and CDR2 is YFSETQ. The CDR3 loop reads CASSLEGLYEQYF. CDR3 nucleotide sequence: TGCGCCAGCAGCTTGGAAGGACTCTACGAGCAGTACTTC.

The chain uses TRBV6-5 and TRBJ1-3, with unresolved D. The CDR3 runs 15 residues. The germline V and J ends were trimmed by 5 bases and 0 bases, with 11 bases remaining between them. CDR1 and CDR2 from the germline V gene are MNHEY and SVGAGI. In DNA form, the CDR3 reads TGTGCCAGCAGTAAATCGGGATACTCTGGAAACACCATATATTTT. It encodes CASSKSGYSGNTIYF.

The CDR3 here is CATSRGRENYGYTF. The CDR3 DNA is TGTGCCACCAGCAGAGGCCGGGAAAACTATGGCTACACCTTC. The chain couples TRBV15 to TRBJ1-2; D is undetermined. Germline loops: CDR1 LNHNV, CDR2 YYDKDF (reference sequence). This CDR3 has 14 residues. V dropped 1 base and J dropped 2 bases, with 8 bases sitting between them.

The rearrangement joins TRBV3-1 to TRBJ1-6; D is ambiguous. V lost 4 bases and J 10 bases, leaving 8 bases between the germline ends. CDR3 length: 12 amino acids. Germline CDR1 is LGHDT and CDR2 is YNNKEL (reference sequence). The CDR3, as DNA: TGTGCCAGCAGCCCAGACCGCTCACCCCTCCACTTT. Translated: CASSPDRSPLHF.

The gene calls are TRBV20-1 and TRBJ2-2; no clear D. Trimming stripped 5 bases from V and 7 bases from J, with 11 bases between. The CDR3 is made up of 12 amino acids. Germline CDR1 reads DFQATT; CDR2 reads SNEGSKA (reference sequence). The CDR3 protein is CSASRGIGELFF. CDR3 sequence (DNA): TGCAGTGCTTCACGTGGTATCGGGGAGCTGTTTTTT.

The chain employs TRBV19 and TRBJ1-1; the D gene is possibly TRBD1 (6 bases). V was pared by 4 bases and J by 10 bases, with 13 bases between. The V gene's germline CDR1 is LNHDA and CDR2 SQIVND (reference sequence). This CDR3 is built from 12 residues. The CDR3 loop is CASSTRGGGAFF. CDR3 DNA sequence: TGTGCCAGTAGTACACGTGGAGGGGGAGCTTTCTTT.

V and J are TRBV10-3 and TRBJ2-7; 7 bases are shared with TRBD1. Looked up from germline, CDR1 is ENHRY and CDR2 is SYGVKD. Trimming removed 3 bases from V and 5 bases from J; junction bases left unmatched: 7. This CDR3 region has 14 residues. The DNA for the CDR3 is TGTGCCATCAGTGACCGCACAGGGGTGGACGAGCAGTACTTC. Translated, it gives CAISDRTGVDEQYF.

Turning to this clonotype: The junction and the germline gene differ at one end; a read error may be behind it. This chain joins TRBV20-1 and TRBJ2-1; maybe TRBD2 (5 bases). Germline V gene data show CDR1 as DFQATT and CDR2 as SNEGSKA (reference sequence). The CDR3 runs 13 residues. In nucleotides, the CDR3 is TGCAGTGCCAGAGGAGCGGCCAACAATGAGCAGTTCTTC. As protein: CSARGAANNEQFF.

The gene calls are TRBV7-9 and TRBJ1-6, with D unclear. The CDR3 covers 14 residues. Per germline, CDR1 SEHNR and CDR2 FQNEAQ (reference sequence). V lost 8 bases to trimming and J lost 0 bases, with 8 bases between them. CDR3 residues: CASEVGSYNSPLHF. The CDR3 nucleotides read TGTGCCAGCGAGGTGGGCTCCTATAATTCACCCCTCCACTTT. Full variable domain (rest looked up from reference TRBV7-9 and TRBJ1-6): DTGVSQNPRHKITKRGQNVTFRCDPISEHNRLYWYRQTLGQGPEFLTYFQNEAQLEKSRLLSDRFSAERPKGSFSTLEIQRTEQGDSAMYLCASEVGSYNSPLHFGNGTRLTVT.

The V call is TRBV3-1, the J call TRBJ2-7, with a weak D call TRBD2 (5 bases). This CDR3 is built from 12 residues. Per germline, CDR1 LGHDT and CDR2 YNNKEL (reference sequence). The V gene lost 2 bases and the J gene lost 6 bases, with 8 bases spanning the gap. CDR3: CASSQMAGEQYF. The CDR3 coding sequence is TGTGCCAGCAGCCAAATGGCGGGCGAGCAGTACTTC.

This clonotype appeared once. The chain is built from TRBV30 and TRBJ2-3, with a weak D call TRBD1 (6 bases). The CDR3 has 15 amino acids. V shed 2 bases and J shed 3 bases, with 15 bases lying between them. CDR1 and CDR2 (germline): GTSNPN, SVGIG (reference sequence). The CDR3 DNA sequence: TGTGCCTGGAGTCTTACAGGGTTCGGAACAGATACGCAGTATTTT. It translates to CAWSLTGFGTDTQYF.

The CDR3, as DNA: TGTGCCAGCAGTTTAGCGGGGGTCGCGGGAAAACTGTTTTTT. Protein sequence: CASSLAGVAGKLFF. The chain joins TRBV12-3 or TRBV12-4 to TRBJ1-4, with a weak D call TRBD1 (5 bases). The V end lost 0 bases, the J end lost 10 bases, and 12 bases lay between the germline ends. The CDR3 contains 14 residues.

The genes are TRBV30 and TRBJ1-2; the match to TRBD1 covers 10 bases. Trimming cost V 3 bases and J 7 bases; bases outside gene matches: 2. This CDR3 is 12 amino acids long. CDR1 and CDR2 (germline): GTSNPN, SVGIG (reference sequence). CDR3 sequence reads: CAWSRTGGGYTF. DNA of the CDR3: TGTGCCTGGAGCAGGACAGGGGGTGGCTACACCTTC.

The rearrangement uses TRBV15 and TRBJ1-4; 7 positions match TRBD1. This CDR3 contains 14 residues. The ends lost 6 bases at V and 7 bases at J; junction bases unmatched: 8. Germline CDR1 reads LNHNV; CDR2 reads YYDKDF (reference sequence). The CDR3 protein is CATRETGFGEKLFF. Here the CDR3 DNA reads TGTGCCACCAGGGAGACAGGGTTTGGTGAAAAACTGTTTTTT.

The chain recombines TRBV12-3 or TRBV12-4 with TRBJ2-7, with unresolved D. V gave up 7 bases and J gave up 2 bases, with 12 bases separating them. This CDR3 is built from 13 residues. The CDR3 nucleotides are TGTGCCAGCAAACCGGACGACCCCTACGAGCAGTACTTC. Protein: CASKPDDPYEQYF.

The rearrangement joins TRBV4-1 to TRBJ1-5; D unclear. CDR1 is MGHRA, CDR2 YSYEKL, per germline. The CDR3 spans 15 residues. V was shortened by 0 bases and J by 3 bases, with 9 bases between the two germline ends. This CDR3 reads CASSQDAWDNQPQHF. The CDR3 region has the DNA TGCGCCAGCAGCCAAGATGCTTGGGACAATCAGCCCCAGCATTTT.

This sequence joins TRBV15 and TRBJ2-5, with D possibly TRBD2 on 5 matching bases. The V end lost 5 bases, the J end lost 0 bases, and 7 bases lay between the germline ends. Germline loops: CDR1 LNHNV, CDR2 YYDKDF (reference sequence). The CDR3 extends over 13 amino acids. The DNA for the CDR3 is TGTGCCACCAGCGCCGGGAACCAAGAGACCCAGTACTTC. As protein: CATSAGNQETQYF.

The chain is built from TRBV15 and TRBJ2-7; 7 nucleotides line up with TRBD2. The CDR3 has 12 amino acids. CDR1 is LNHNV, CDR2 YYDKDF, per germline (reference sequence). Trimming took 5 bases from V and 8 from J; bases not matched to a gene: 6. This CDR3 is CATSGGERQQYF. The DNA for the CDR3 is TGTGCCACCAGCGGGGGGGAGCGCCAGCAGTACTTC.

This chain uses TRBV30 with TRBJ1-1; D remains ambiguous. The CDR3 sequence is 11 residues long. The germline V gene encodes CDR1 GTSNPN and CDR2 SVGIG (reference sequence). The V and J ends lost 5 bases and 3 bases respectively, with 7 bases between them. Here the CDR3 reads CAWAVDTEAFF. The CDR3 DNA sequence: TGTGCCTGGGCGGTCGACACTGAAGCTTTCTTT.

The rearrangement uses TRBV30 and TRBJ1-5; D is perhaps TRBD1 (5 bases). CDR1 and CDR2 from the germline V gene are GTSNPN and SVGIG (reference sequence). Deletions cut 1 base from V and 6 bases from J, with 13 bases between. This CDR3 is 14 amino acids long. The CDR3 reads CAWSDRQMSQPQHF. CDR3 in DNA: TGTGCCTGGAGTGACAGGCAAATGAGTCAGCCCCAGCATTTT.

The chain joins TRBV20-1 to TRBJ2-7, with D maybe TRBD2 (6 bases). The germline CDR1 and CDR2 sequences are DFQATT and SNEGSKA (reference sequence). V was clipped by 6 bases and J by 0 bases, with 21 bases between them. The CDR3 has 16 residues. The CDR3 is CSASNPRDSSSYEQYF. Written as DNA, the CDR3 is TGCAGTGCAAGCAACCCCCGGGACTCAAGCTCCTACGAGCAGTACTTC.

Here the CDR3 reads CASSQGPPWTRESYNEQFF. The CDR3 DNA reads as TGTGCCAGCAGCCAAGGGCCCCCTTGGACTAGAGAATCCTACAATGAGCAGTTCTTC. This sequence joins TRBV4-2 and TRBJ2-1; 7 bases fit TRBD2. The ends lost 1 base at V and 1 base at J; junction bases unmatched: 13. The CDR3 sequence is 19 residues long. Germline lookup yields CDR1 LGHNA and CDR2 YNFKEQ.

The chain uses TRBV19 and TRBJ1-2, with a possible D match to TRBD1 (6 bases). The CDR3 consists of 15 residues. In germline, CDR1 is LNHDA, CDR2 SQIVND (reference sequence). Trimming removed 6 bases from V and 2 bases from J, with 16 bases in between. CDR3 amino acids: CASSPGAHGNYGYTF. The CDR3 DNA reads TGTGCCAGTAGCCCAGGGGCGCATGGAAACTATGGCTACACCTTC.